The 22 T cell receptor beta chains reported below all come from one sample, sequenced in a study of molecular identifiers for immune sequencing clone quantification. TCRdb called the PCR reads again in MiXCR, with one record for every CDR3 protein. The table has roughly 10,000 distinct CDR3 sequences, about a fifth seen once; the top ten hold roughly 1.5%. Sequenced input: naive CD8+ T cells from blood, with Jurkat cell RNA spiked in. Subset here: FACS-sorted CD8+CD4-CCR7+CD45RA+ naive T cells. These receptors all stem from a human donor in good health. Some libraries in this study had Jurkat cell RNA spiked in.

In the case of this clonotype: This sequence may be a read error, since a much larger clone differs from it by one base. CDR3 sequence: CASSLGTATETQYF. For the CDR3, the DNA is TGTGCCAGCAGTTTGGGGACAGCCACAGAAACGCAGTATTTT. The rearrangement links TRBV12-3 or TRBV12-4 to TRBJ2-3; 7 nucleotides match TRBD1. The CDR3 loop spans 14 amino acids.

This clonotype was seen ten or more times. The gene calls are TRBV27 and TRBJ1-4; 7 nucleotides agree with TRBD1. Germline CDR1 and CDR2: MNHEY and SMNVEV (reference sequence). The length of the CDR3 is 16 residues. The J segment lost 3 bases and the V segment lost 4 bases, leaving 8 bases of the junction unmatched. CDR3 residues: CASSSYRGAANEKLFF. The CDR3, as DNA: TGTGCCAGCAGTTCGTACAGGGGAGCGGCTAATGAAAAACTGTTTTTT.

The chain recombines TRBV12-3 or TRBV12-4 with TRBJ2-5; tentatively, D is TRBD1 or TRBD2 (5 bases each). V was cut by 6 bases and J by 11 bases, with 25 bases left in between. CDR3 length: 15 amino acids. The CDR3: CASRPPGQGSEAQYF. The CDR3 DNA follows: TGTGCCAGCAGACCCCCGGGTCAGGGTTCGGAGGCACAGTACTTC.

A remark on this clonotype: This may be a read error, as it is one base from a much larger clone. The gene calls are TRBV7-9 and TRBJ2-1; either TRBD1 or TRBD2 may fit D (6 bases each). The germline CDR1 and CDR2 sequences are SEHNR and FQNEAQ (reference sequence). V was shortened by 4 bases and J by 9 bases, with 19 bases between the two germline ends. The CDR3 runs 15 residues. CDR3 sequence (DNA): TGTGCCAGCAGCTGGTACGTGGGGGGCCCCGGTGAGCAGTTCTTC. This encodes CASSWYVGGPGEQFF.

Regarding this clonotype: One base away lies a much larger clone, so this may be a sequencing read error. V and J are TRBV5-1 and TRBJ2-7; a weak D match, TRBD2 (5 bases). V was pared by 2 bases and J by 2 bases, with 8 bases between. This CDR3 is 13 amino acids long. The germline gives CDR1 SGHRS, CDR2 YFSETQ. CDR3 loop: CASSFNGAYEQYF. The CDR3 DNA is TGCGCCAGCAGCTTTAACGGGGCCTACGAGCAGTACTTC.

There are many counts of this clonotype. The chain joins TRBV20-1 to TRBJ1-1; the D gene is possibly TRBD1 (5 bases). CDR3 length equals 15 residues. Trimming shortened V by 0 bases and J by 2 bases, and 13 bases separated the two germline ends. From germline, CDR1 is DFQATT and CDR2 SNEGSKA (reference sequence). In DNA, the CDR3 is TGCAGTGCTAGAGACCTCAAGACAGCTAACACTGAAGCTTTCTTT. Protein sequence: CSARDLKTANTEAFF.

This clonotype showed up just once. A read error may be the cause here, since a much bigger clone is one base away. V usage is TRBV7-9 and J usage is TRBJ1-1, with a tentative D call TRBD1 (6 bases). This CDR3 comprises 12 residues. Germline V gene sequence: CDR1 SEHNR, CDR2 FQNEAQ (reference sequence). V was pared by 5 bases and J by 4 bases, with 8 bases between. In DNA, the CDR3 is TGTGCCAGCAGCCGGGGGGCCACTGAAGCTTTCTTT. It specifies CASSRGATEAFF.

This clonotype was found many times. The CDR3 sequence: CASGTVSYEQYF. CDR3 DNA: TGTGCCAGCGGGACAGTCTCCTACGAGCAGTACTTC. V and J are TRBV6-2 or TRBV6-3 and TRBJ2-7; 7 bases are shared with TRBD1. V trimming: 8 bases; J trimming: 0 bases; junction bases outside the gene matches: 1. CDR1 MNHEY and CDR2 SVGEGT come from the germline V gene. The CDR3 is 12 residues long.

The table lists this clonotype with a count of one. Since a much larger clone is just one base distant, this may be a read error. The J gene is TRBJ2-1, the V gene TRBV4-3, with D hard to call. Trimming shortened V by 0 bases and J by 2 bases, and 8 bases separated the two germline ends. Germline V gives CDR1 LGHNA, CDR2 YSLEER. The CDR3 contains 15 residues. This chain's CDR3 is CASSQDRYAYNEQFF. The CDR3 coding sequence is TGCGCCAGCAGCCAAGATAGGTACGCCTACAATGAGCAGTTCTTC.

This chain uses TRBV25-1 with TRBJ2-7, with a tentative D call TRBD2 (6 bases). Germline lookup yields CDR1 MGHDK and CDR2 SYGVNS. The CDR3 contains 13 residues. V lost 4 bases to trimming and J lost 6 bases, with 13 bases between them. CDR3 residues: CASSARGASEQYF. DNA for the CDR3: TGTGCCAGCAGTGCGCGCGGGGCCTCCGAGCAGTACTTC.

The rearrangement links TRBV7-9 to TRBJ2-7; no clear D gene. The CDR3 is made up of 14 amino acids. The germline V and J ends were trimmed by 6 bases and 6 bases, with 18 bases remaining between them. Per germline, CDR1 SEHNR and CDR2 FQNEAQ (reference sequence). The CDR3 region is CASSPTQDPGEQYF. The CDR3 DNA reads TGTGCCAGCAGTCCGACCCAAGACCCTGGCGAGCAGTACTTC.

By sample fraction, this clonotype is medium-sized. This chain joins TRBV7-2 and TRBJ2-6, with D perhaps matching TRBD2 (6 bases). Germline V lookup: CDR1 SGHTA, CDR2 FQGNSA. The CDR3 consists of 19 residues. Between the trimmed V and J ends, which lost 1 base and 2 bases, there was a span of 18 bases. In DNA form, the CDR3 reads TGTGCCAGCAGCTTAGATCCGGGAGCGCTATTGGCTGGGGCCAACGTCCTGACTTTC. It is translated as CASSLDPGALLAGANVLTF.

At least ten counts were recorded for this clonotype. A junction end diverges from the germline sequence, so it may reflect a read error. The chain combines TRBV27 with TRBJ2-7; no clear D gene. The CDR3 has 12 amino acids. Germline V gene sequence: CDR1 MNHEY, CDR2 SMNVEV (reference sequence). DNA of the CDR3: TGTGCCAGCGGCCCGACCTCCCACGAGCAGTACTTC. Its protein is CASGPTSHEQYF.

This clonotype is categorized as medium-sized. The CDR3 loop reads CASSPTGYGTDTQYF. The CDR3 nucleotides read TGCGCCAGCAGCCCAACAGGATACGGTACAGATACGCAGTATTTT. The genes are TRBV5-1 and TRBJ2-3; possible D gene TRBD1, 5 bases. Trimming took 4 bases from V and 3 from J, leaving 15 bases between them. Per germline, CDR1 SGHRS and CDR2 YFSETQ. This CDR3 comprises 15 residues.

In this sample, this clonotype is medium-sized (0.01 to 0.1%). The chain's CDR3 is CASSLGPGLSYEQYF. In DNA form, the CDR3 reads TGTGCCAGCAGCTTAGGACCGGGCCTCTCCTACGAGCAGTACTTC. The chain has TRBV11-2 and TRBJ2-7; D remains unclear. Germline V gives CDR1 SGHAT, CDR2 FQNNGV. V gave up 1 base and J gave up 0 bases, with 10 bases separating them. CDR3 length: 15 residues.

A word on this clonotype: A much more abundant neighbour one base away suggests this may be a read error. As DNA, the CDR3 is TGTGCCAGCAGGTTAAACTGGGCAGATACGCAGTATTTT. The encoded protein is CASRLNWADTQYF. The genes are TRBV27 and TRBJ2-3; D gene ambiguous. In germline, CDR1 is MNHEY, CDR2 SMNVEV (reference sequence). The CDR3 runs to 13 residues. Trimming pared 6 bases from V and 4 bases from J, leaving 11 bases between.

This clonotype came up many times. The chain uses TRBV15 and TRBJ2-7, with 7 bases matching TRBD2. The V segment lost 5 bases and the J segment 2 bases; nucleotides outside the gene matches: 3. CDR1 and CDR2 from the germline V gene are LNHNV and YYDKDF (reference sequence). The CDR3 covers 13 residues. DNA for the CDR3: TGTGCCACCAGCCCCGGGACTACCTACGAGCAGTACTTC. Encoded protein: CATSPGTTYEQYF.

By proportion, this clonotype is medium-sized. The CDR3 DNA sequence: TGTGCCACAGGGGAGGGCCTACAAGAGACCCAGTACTTC. Residues: CATGEGLQETQYF. The rearrangement links TRBV7-9 to TRBJ2-5, with D possibly TRBD2 on 7 matching bases. CDR3 length: 13 amino acids. CDR1 and CDR2 (germline): SEHNR, FQNEAQ (reference sequence). V was clipped by 10 bases and J by 2 bases, with 14 bases between them.

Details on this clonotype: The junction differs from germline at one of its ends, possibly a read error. The CDR3 protein is CASSTYNEHFF. The CDR3 nucleotides read TGTGCCAGCAGCACATACAATGAGCACTTCTTC. The V call is TRBV27, the J call TRBJ2-1; D is unresolved. This CDR3 region has 11 residues. Germline CDR1 is MNHEY and CDR2 is SMNVEV (reference sequence).

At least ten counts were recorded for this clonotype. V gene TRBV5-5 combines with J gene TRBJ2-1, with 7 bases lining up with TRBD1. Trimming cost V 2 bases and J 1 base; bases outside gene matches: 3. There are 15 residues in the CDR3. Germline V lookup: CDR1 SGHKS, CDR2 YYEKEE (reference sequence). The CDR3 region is CASSLGTASYNEQFF. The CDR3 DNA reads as TGTGCCAGCAGCTTAGGGACAGCTTCCTACAATGAGCAGTTCTTC.

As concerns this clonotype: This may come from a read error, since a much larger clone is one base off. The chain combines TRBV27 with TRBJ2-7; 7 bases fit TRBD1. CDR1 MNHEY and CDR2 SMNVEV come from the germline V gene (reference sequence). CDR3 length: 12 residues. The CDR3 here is CVSSQQGPEQYF. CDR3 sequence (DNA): TGTGTCAGCAGTCAACAGGGGCCCGAGCAGTACTTC.

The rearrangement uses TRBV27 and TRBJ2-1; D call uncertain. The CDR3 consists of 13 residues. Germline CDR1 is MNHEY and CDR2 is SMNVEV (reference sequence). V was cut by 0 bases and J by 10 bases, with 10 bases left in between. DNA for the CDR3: TGTGCCAGCAGTTTATCGGGCATTCGGGAGCAGTTCTTC. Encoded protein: CASSLSGIREQFF.